Presented here are 4 T cell receptor beta chains from one specimen sequenced in a study of CD8+CD57+ T cells in acquired aplastic anemia. Genomic DNA provided the template from which TCR beta VDJ and CDR3 profiles were obtained. MiXCR was run by TCRdb on the reads, yielding one entry per CDR3 protein. There are some 180,000 distinct CDR3 sequences in the sample; less than 50% occur only once, and about an eighth lies in the top ten. Before being chosen for sequencing, patients had shown CD8+CD57+ cell expansion by flow cytometry. The sequenced sample was sorted CD4+, CD8+, or CD8+CD57+ T cells (not recorded which) from PBMCs. The receptors shown here come from a human donor with aplastic anemia.

V usage is TRBV29-1 and J usage is TRBJ2-7, with unresolved D. The CDR3 is made up of 12 amino acids. CDR1 and CDR2 (germline): SQVTM, ANQGSEA. V was cut by 4 bases and J by 1 base, with 8 bases left in between. In DNA, the CDR3 is TGCAGCGTTGCCACAACTTCCTACGAGCAGTACTTC. Encoded protein: CSVATTSYEQYF.

The genes are TRBV7-8 and TRBJ1-6, with TRBD1 as a possible D gene (5 bases). The V gene lost 5 bases and the J gene lost 10 bases, with 18 bases spanning the gap. The CDR3 extends over 15 amino acids. CDR1 and CDR2 from the germline V gene are SGHVS and FQNEAQ. CDR3 coding DNA: TGTGCCAGCAGCCCCGAGCGGGGCGCATGGTCACCCCTCCACTTT. Residues: CASSPERGAWSPLHF. The complete variable domain, with remaining parts taken from reference TRBV7-8 and TRBJ1-6, reads GAGVSQSPRYKVAKRGQDVALRCDPISGHVSLFWYQQALGQGPEFLTYFQNEAQLDKSGLPSDRFFAERPEGSVSTLKIQRTQQEDSAVYLCASSPERGAWSPLHFGNGTRLTVT.

This clonotype was found once. The chain couples TRBV12-5 to TRBJ2-7; tentative D call: TRBD1 (6 bases). The CDR3 contains 14 residues. CDR1 is LGHNT, CDR2 FRNRAP, per germline. Trimming removed 2 bases at V and 1 base at J, with 9 bases between. Written as DNA, the CDR3 is TGTGCTAGTGGTTTGTACAGGGTATCCTACGAGCAGTACTTC. Amino acids: CASGLYRVSYEQYF.

Only one count was recorded for this clonotype. The chain uses TRBV6-4 and TRBJ1-3, with D unresolved. V lost 0 bases and J 2 bases, leaving 11 bases between the germline ends. The CDR3 spans 16 residues. Germline V lookup: CDR1 MRHNA, CDR2 SNTAGT. The CDR3, as DNA: TGTGCCAGCAGTGACTCGATGGGATTCGCTGGAAACACCATATATTTT. Translated: CASSDSMGFAGNTIYF.